This TCR beta chain was captured by sequencing in a study of T cell changes during pregnancy in multiple sclerosis (dated by TCRdb to between 2019 and 2020). Regarding the study in general: The study examined how the T cell repertoire changed over the course of pregnancy in women with multiple sclerosis.

Looking up the germline V gene yields CDR1 SGHRS and CDR2 YFSETQ. The germline V end is reduced by 5 bases and the J end by 4 bases; junction bases left unmatched: 11. Taken from cysteine to phenylalanine, the CDR3 has 16 residues. Only the CDR3 DNA stays, 48 bases, in frame from base 1. This clone occurred once. The clone's antigen remains unknown. The input lacks base qualities; no much larger clone sits a single base away. The receptor library was made with the immunoSEQ multiplex PCR assay. This immuneACCESS table, as held by TCRdb, lists in-frame sequences with V and J called but not all clones. Of the missing ones, under half trace to an unresolved V gene in checked studies; the others have no known cause. This sample gives about 46,000 clones in total; 80% to 95% of them show up just once. The ten largest clones capture about 3% of the sample.

The source is a female donor with multiple sclerosis, enrolled in a pregnancy study. Material: CD8+ T cells from peripheral blood mononuclear cells, obtained in the second trimester of pregnancy. The V and J segments used are TRBV5-1 and TRBJ2-2; 7 of the junction bases match TRBD1. The CDR3 has the sequence CASRGTGTVFTGELFF. The DNA reads as follows: TGCGCCAGCAGGGGAACCGGGACAGTCTTCACCGGGGAGCTGTTTTTT.